These 31 T cell receptor beta chains originate from one sample sequenced in a study of read filtering for tumor transcriptome and immune sequencing. Molecular barcoded adaptors covering alpha/delta and beta/gamma chains were used on approximately 400 ng RNA. TCRdb redid the calling of the reads with MiXCR, one entry per CDR3 protein. The sample holds about 39,000 distinct CDR3 sequences, about 13% seen once. The specimen sequenced was a population of CD138-negative cells sorted from bone marrow. These receptors all come from a donor aged 40 or over with multiple myeloma.

This clonotype was counted many times. This chain connects TRBV5-1 to TRBJ2-3; D tentatively reads TRBD1 or TRBD2 (6 bases each). The CDR3 length is 16 residues. Germline CDR1 SGHRS, CDR2 YFSETQ. The V gene lost 0 bases and the J gene lost 3 bases, with 14 bases spanning the gap. CDR3 residues: CASSLVSRGLTDTQYF. In nucleotides, the CDR3 is TGCGCCAGCAGCTTGGTTTCCCGGGGGCTTACAGATACGCAGTATTTT.

This clonotype was observed at least ten times. The V gene is TRBV12-3 or TRBV12-4, the J gene TRBJ2-2, with 8 bases aligning to TRBD2. The CDR3 covers 16 residues. The J segment lost 5 bases and the V segment lost 7 bases, leaving 12 bases of the junction unmatched. The CDR3 bases are TGTGCCAGCATTCAGGTGGCGGGAGGAGGAACCGGGGAGCTGTTTTTT. Its translation: CASIQVAGGGTGELFF.

This clonotype was seen repeatedly, ten times or more. The chain combines TRBV29-1 with TRBJ2-3, with TRBD1 identical over 7 bases. Germline assignment: CDR1 SQVTM and CDR2 ANQGSEA. The CDR3 is made up of 13 amino acids. Trimming at V came to 7 bases and at J to 2 bases, leaving 6 bases not matched to a gene. In DNA form, the CDR3 reads TGCAGCGCCCGACAGGGAATCACAGATACGCAGTATTTT. This codes for CSARQGITDTQYF.

This clonotype was seen at least ten times. The rearrangement uses TRBV12-3 or TRBV12-4 and TRBJ1-1; TRBD1 matches 7 bases. The CDR3 is 14 residues long. V lost 7 bases to trimming and J lost 7 bases; unmatched junction nucleotides: 12. This CDR3 reads CASKPPDRVGEAFF. As DNA, the CDR3 is TGTGCCAGCAAACCACCCGACAGGGTGGGTGAAGCTTTCTTT.

In its sample, this clonotype was seen many times. J is TRBJ1-5 and V is TRBV28, with a weak D call TRBD1 (5 bases). V was cut by 11 bases and J by 6 bases, with 14 bases left in between. The germline V gene encodes CDR1 MDHEN and CDR2 SYDVKM. This CDR3 spans 12 amino acids. CDR3 residues: CASQPGSQPQHF. The CDR3 DNA sequence: TGTGCCTCCCAGCCAGGGAGTCAGCCCCAGCATTTT.

This clonotype was seen a handful of times. A much larger clonotype is one base distant, so this may be a read error. For the CDR3, the DNA is TGTGCCAGCCGGGACAGGGCCTATTACGAGCAGTACTTC. It is translated as CASRDRAYYEQYF. The rearrangement joins TRBV27 to TRBJ2-7, with TRBD1 matching over 9 bases. Germline V CDR1 and CDR2: MNHEY, SMNVEV (reference sequence). CDR3 length equals 13 residues. The J segment lost 4 bases and the V segment lost 8 bases, leaving 6 bases of the junction unmatched.

This clonotype has at least ten counts. V and J are TRBV24-1 and TRBJ2-1; 8 bases line up with TRBD2. This CDR3 region has 15 residues. The ends lost 9 bases at V and 10 bases at J; junction bases unmatched: 16. Germline assignment: CDR1 KGHDR and CDR2 SFDVKD. Here the CDR3 DNA reads TGTGCCACCGGGGGGTCCGGGACTAGAACATACGAGCAGTTCTTC. It codes for CATGGSGTRTYEQFF.

Worth noting for this clonotype: Since a much larger clone is just one base distant, this may be a read error. The chain combines TRBV29-1 with TRBJ2-7; no definite D call. Trimming removed 4 bases from V and 1 base from J, with 8 bases in between. Germline lookup yields CDR1 SQVTM and CDR2 ANQGSEA. This CDR3 has 12 amino acids. The DNA of the CDR3 is TGCAGCGTTGGACCACAGTCCTACGAGCAGTACTTC. The encoded protein is CSVGPQSYEQYF.

This clonotype was seen many times. This chain connects TRBV29-1 to TRBJ1-5; possible D gene TRBD1, 6 bases. Trimming took off 7 bases at V and 0 bases at J, with 16 bases between the two ends. The CDR3 is 15 residues long. From germline, CDR1 is SQVTM and CDR2 ANQGSEA. As DNA, the CDR3 is TGCAGCGGACCCGGGAGGGGGTATAGCAATCAGCCCCAGCATTTT. Protein sequence: CSGPGRGYSNQPQHF.

With regard to this clonotype: A far larger clone is just one base off, so this is likely a read error. The CDR3 does not close with the conserved phenylalanine or tryptophan, likely indicating a read error. The chain carries TRBV7-3 and TRBJ1-1; D unresolved. CDR1 and CDR2 (germline): SGHTA, FQGTGA. The CDR3 length is 13 residues. CDR3 bases: TGTGCCAGCAGCTTAACCCGGAACACTGATGCTTTCTTG. Translating it yields CASSLTRNTDAFL.

In this sample, this clonotype turned up many times. The chain carries TRBV20-1 and TRBJ2-3, with D possibly TRBD1 on 6 matching bases. This CDR3 is 18 amino acids long. Germline CDR1 is DFQATT and CDR2 is SNEGSKA (reference sequence). V was clipped by 2 bases and J by 4 bases, with 25 bases between them. CDR3 coding DNA: TGCAGTGCTAGACCCAGGGGCCGGCAGGGGTTCCCTCCAGATACGCAGTATTTT. Protein sequence: CSARPRGRQGFPPDTQYF.

This clonotype was picked up many times. The chain combines TRBV5-1 with TRBJ2-1, with TRBD2 matching 7 bases. Germline V lookup: CDR1 SGHRS, CDR2 YFSETQ. Trimming at V came to 1 base and at J to 7 bases, leaving 11 bases not matched to a gene. The CDR3 spans 16 residues. The CDR3 DNA reads TGCGCCAGCAGCTTGTCAGGCGGGAGACCATCGAATGAGCAGTTCTTC. Translating it yields CASSLSGGRPSNEQFF.

This clonotype appeared many times. The V and J genes are TRBV12-3 or TRBV12-4 and TRBJ1-1; 7 bases fit TRBD1. V was clipped by 5 bases and J by 4 bases; unmatched bases: 7. This CDR3 contains 14 residues. The CDR3 is CASSAYPGGTEAFF. CDR3 nucleotide sequence: TGTGCCAGCAGTGCATACCCAGGGGGCACTGAAGCTTTCTTT.

Comments on this clonotype: A far larger clone is only one base removed, so a read error is likely. The chain has TRBV7-2 and TRBJ2-1; 11 nucleotides match TRBD1. The germline CDR1 and CDR2 sequences are SGHTA and FQGNSA. CDR3 length: 14 residues. Trimming removed 1 base from V and 9 bases from J; junction bases left unmatched: 2. CDR3 amino acids: CASSLVGTGGEQFF. CDR3 DNA sequence: TGTGCCAGCAGCTTAGTCGGGACAGGGGGTGAGCAGTTCTTC.

The chain has TRBV28 and TRBJ2-7; perhaps D is TRBD1 or TRBD2 (5 bases each). Germline V gene sequence: CDR1 MDHEN, CDR2 SYDVKM. The length of the CDR3 is 17 residues. The V and J ends lost 6 bases and 8 bases respectively, with 29 bases between them. CDR3 coding DNA: TGTGCCAGCAGCCCTAATCTGATCCGGGGCAGGGATTACAAGCAGTACTTC. Translation gives CASSPNLIRGRDYKQYF.

The table lists this clonotype with many counts. The chain combines TRBV20-1 with TRBJ1-1; D ambiguous. The CDR3 is made up of 12 amino acids. Germline V lookup: CDR1 DFQATT, CDR2 SNEGSKA (reference sequence). Trimming removed 3 bases at V and 11 bases at J, with 16 bases between. The CDR3: CSASSGPERAFF. Here the CDR3 DNA reads TGCAGTGCTAGTTCCGGGCCCGAACGGGCTTTCTTT.

This clonotype was detected many times. The V gene is TRBV27, the J gene TRBJ2-7; 8 bases map to TRBD2. The CDR3 length is 14 residues. Losses at the gene ends were 3 bases for V and 2 bases for J; bases not matched to a gene: 3. Germline V lookup: CDR1 MNHEY, CDR2 SMNVEV (reference sequence). As DNA, the CDR3 is TGTGCCAGCAGTTTCAGCGGGGGACCCTACGAGCAGTACTTC. Translating gives CASSFSGGPYEQYF.

This clonotype was found once. The chain uses TRBV7-9 and TRBJ2-7, with 8 positions matching TRBD1. The CDR3 contains 15 residues. V lost 4 bases to trimming and J lost 5 bases; unmatched junction nucleotides: 10. Germline assignment: CDR1 SEHNR and CDR2 FQNEAQ (reference sequence). Here the CDR3 reads CASSSHRDRTHEQYF. CDR3 bases: TGTGCCAGCAGCTCCCACCGGGACAGGACTCACGAGCAGTACTTC.

This clonotype was found many times. The chain couples TRBV12-5 to TRBJ1-1; TRBD1 might be the D (6 bases). The germline V gene has CDR1 LGHNT and CDR2 FRNRAP. The CDR3 sequence is 14 residues long. V was shortened by 8 bases and J by 1 base, with 14 bases between the two germline ends. CDR3 coding DNA: TGTGCTAGTCGACCCGGGACAACGAACACTGAAGCTTTCTTT. Amino acid sequence: CASRPGTTNTEAFF.

The sample holds many counts of this clonotype. This sequence joins TRBV20-1 and TRBJ2-1; TRBD1 agrees at 9 bases. The CDR3 length is 14 residues. Looked up from germline, CDR1 is DFQATT and CDR2 is SNEGSKA (reference sequence). V trimming: 1 base; J trimming: 12 bases; junction bases outside the gene matches: 10. The CDR3 DNA sequence: TGCAGTGCTAGAGCCGGGACAGGGAGGATAGGGCAGTTCTTC. Encoded protein: CSARAGTGRIGQFF.

This clonotype was recorded many times. The chain links TRBV7-2 to TRBJ2-2, with D hard to call. Germline V lookup: CDR1 SGHTA, CDR2 FQGNSA. Trimming stripped 1 base from V and 7 bases from J, with 13 bases between. The length of the CDR3 is 15 residues. The CDR3 nucleotides read TGTGCCAGCAGCTTAGGGAGCTCGTACGGCGGGGAGCTGTTTTTT. It encodes CASSLGSSYGGELFF.

This clonotype appeared many times. A much larger clone lies one base from this, so it may be a read error. V gene TRBV7-2 combines with J gene TRBJ2-1, with D possibly TRBD2 on 6 matching bases. CDR1 is SGHTA, CDR2 FQGNSA, per germline. This CDR3 has 14 amino acids. The CDR3 sequence: CASSFGGAGNGQFF. Here the CDR3 DNA reads TGTGCCAGCAGCTTTGGAGGGGCTGGCAATGGGCAGTTCTTC.

The table lists this clonotype with many counts. The chain employs TRBV5-1 and TRBJ2-1; 7 bases are shared with TRBD2. CDR1 and CDR2 (germline): SGHRS, YFSETQ. CDR3 length: 15 residues. J gave up 5 bases and V 6 bases, and 11 bases lay outside the gene matches. The DNA for the CDR3 is TGCGCCAGCACCCAAGGAGCGGGAAGTAACAATGAGCAGTTCTTC. Translated: CASTQGAGSNNEQFF.

The V call is TRBV5-6, the J call TRBJ2-3; D gene ambiguous. With 2 bases removed from V and 2 bases from J, the gap between germline ends came to 12 bases. The CDR3 is made up of 15 amino acids. CDR1 and CDR2 from the germline V gene are SGHDT and YYEEEE. CDR3 bases: TGTGCCAGCAGCTTAGTAAGAACCTTCACAGATACGCAGTATTTT. It yields the protein CASSLVRTFTDTQYF.

Concerning this clonotype: Sequence at one end of the junction differs from germline and may be a read error. This rearrangement joins TRBV29-1 to TRBJ2-1; D ambiguous. This CDR3 has 12 amino acids. Germline V gene data show CDR1 as SQVTM and CDR2 as ANQGSEA. CDR3 coding DNA: TGCAGCGTTCTTAGTCCCTACGATGAGCAGTTCTTC. Translation: CSVLSPYDEQFF.

There are many counts of this clonotype. This rearrangement joins TRBV28 to TRBJ2-6; possibly TRBD1 for D (5 bases). Germline values: CDR1 MDHEN, CDR2 SYDVKM. V lost 10 bases to trimming and J lost 0 bases, with 13 bases between them. This CDR3 spans 15 amino acids. The CDR3 loop is CAIESGFSGANVLTF. CDR3 in DNA: TGTGCCATCGAATCAGGGTTCTCTGGGGCCAACGTCCTGACTTTC.

This clonotype was observed at least ten times. V usage is TRBV30 and J usage is TRBJ1-1; D call uncertain. V lost 4 bases and J 5 bases, leaving 14 bases between the germline ends. This CDR3 is 13 amino acids long. From germline, CDR1 is GTSNPN and CDR2 SVGIG (reference sequence). The CDR3 bases are TGTGCCTGGACCCCGGACCCAAGGACTGAAGCTTTCTTT. Its protein is CAWTPDPRTEAFF.

By share of the sample, this clonotype is medium-sized. This sequence joins TRBV11-2 and TRBJ2-1; D might be TRBD1 (5 bases). The CDR3 is made up of 14 amino acids. CDR1 and CDR2 from the germline V gene are SGHAT and FQNNGV. V shed 5 bases and J shed 10 bases, with 18 bases lying between them. This CDR3 is CASSLLLGVGEQFF. The CDR3 DNA reads as TGTGCCAGCAGCCTCCTCTTAGGGGTTGGCGAGCAGTTCTTC.

This clonotype was counted ten times or more. The rearrangement links TRBV20-1 to TRBJ1-5; maybe TRBD1 (5 bases). The CDR3 is made up of 16 amino acids. Looked up from germline, CDR1 is DFQATT and CDR2 is SNEGSKA (reference sequence). With 0 bases removed from V and 0 bases from J, the gap between germline ends came to 12 bases. The CDR3 is CSARDSLTGSNQPQHF. CDR3 sequence (DNA): TGCAGTGCTAGAGATTCCCTTACAGGTAGCAATCAGCCCCAGCATTTT.

At least ten counts were recorded for this clonotype. The rearrangement joins TRBV20-1 to TRBJ1-1, with 9 nucleotides matching TRBD1. Trimming at V came to 5 bases and at J to 8 bases, leaving 12 bases not matched to a gene. The CDR3 covers 14 residues. Germline CDR1 is DFQATT and CDR2 is SNEGSKA (reference sequence). CDR3 amino acids: CSARNRDRAGEAFF. Here the CDR3 DNA reads TGCAGTGCTCGTAACCGGGACAGGGCGGGAGAAGCTTTCTTT.

This clonotype has at least ten counts. A much larger clonotype is one base distant, so this may be a read error. This chain links TRBV20-1 with TRBJ2-1; 8 positions match TRBD1. This CDR3 has 15 amino acids. CDR1 is DFQATT and CDR2 is SNEGSKA in the germline V gene (reference sequence). The CDR3: CGARPGQGVYNEQFF. The CDR3 DNA is TGCGGTGCTCGCCCCGGACAGGGAGTTTACAATGAGCAGTTCTTC.